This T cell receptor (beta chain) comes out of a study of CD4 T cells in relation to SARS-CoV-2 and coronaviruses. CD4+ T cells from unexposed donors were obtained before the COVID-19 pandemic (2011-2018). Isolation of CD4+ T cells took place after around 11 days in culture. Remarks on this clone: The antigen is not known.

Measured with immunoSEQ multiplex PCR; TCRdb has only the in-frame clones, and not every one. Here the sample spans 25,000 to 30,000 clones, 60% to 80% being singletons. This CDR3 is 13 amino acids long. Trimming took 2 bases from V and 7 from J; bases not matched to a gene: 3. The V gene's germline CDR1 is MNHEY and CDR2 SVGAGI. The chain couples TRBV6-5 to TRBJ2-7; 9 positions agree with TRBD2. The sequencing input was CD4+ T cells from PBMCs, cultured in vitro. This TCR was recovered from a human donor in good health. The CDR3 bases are TGTGCCAGCAGTTACCTAGCGGGGCGGGAGCAGTACTTC. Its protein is CASSYLAGREQYF.